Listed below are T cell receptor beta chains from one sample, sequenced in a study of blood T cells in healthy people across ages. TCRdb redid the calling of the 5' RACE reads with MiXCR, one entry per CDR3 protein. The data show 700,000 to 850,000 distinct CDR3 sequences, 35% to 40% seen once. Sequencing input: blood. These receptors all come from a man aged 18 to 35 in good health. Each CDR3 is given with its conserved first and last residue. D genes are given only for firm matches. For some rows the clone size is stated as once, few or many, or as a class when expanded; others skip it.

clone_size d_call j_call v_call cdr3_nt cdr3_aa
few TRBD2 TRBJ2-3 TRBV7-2 TGTGCCAGCAGCGTCGGGGTAGCGGGGGGCACAGATACGCAGTATTTT CASSVGVAGGTDTQYF
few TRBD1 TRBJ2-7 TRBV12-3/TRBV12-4 TGTGCCAGCAGTTCCGGCGGACAGGGATCAGCCTACGAGCAGTACTTC CASSSGGQGSAYEQYF
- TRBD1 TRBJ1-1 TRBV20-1 TGCAGTGCTAGGGACCCACAGGGGGACACTGAAGCTTTCTTT CSARDPQGDTEAFF
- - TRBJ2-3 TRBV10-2 TGCGCCAGCAGTGATAATACGTACACAGATACGCAGTATTTT CASSDNTYTDTQYF
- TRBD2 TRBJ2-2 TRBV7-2 TGTGCCAGCAGCTCCGTAGCGGGGCCGAACACCGGGGAGCTGTTTTTT CASSSVAGPNTGELFF
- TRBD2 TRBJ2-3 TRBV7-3 TGTGCCAGCAGCGGTATAGCGGGGCACCTGGATACGCAGTATTTT CASSGIAGHLDTQYF
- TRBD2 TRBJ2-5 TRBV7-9 TGTGCCAGCAGCTCAAAAGGGACTAGTTCTCAAGAGACCCAGTACTTC CASSSKGTSSQETQYF
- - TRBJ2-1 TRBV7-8 TGTGCCAGCAGCTTAGCAGGACACAACTCCTACAATGAGCAGTTCTTC CASSLAGHNSYNEQFF
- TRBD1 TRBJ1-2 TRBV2 TGTGCCAGCAGTGAAAGGGACAGGGGGATCTATGGCTACACCTTC CASSERDRGIYGYTF
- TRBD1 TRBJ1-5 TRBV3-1 TGTGCCAGCAGTCAAGGACAGGGGGGACAGCCCCAGCATTTT CASSQGQGGQPQHF
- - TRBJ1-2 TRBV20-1 TGCAGTGCTAGAGCGACAGGCCGGATCCCTAACTATGGCTACACCTTC CSARATGRIPNYGYTF
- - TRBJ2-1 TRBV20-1 TGCAGTGCTAGTTTGGACAGACTAAAATCCTACAATGAGCAGTTCTTC CSASLDRLKSYNEQFF
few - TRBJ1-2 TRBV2 TGTGCCAGCAGTGTATCCCCTGGATCGTCTAACTATGGCTACACCTTC CASSVSPGSSNYGYTF
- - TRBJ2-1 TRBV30 TGTGCCTGGAGTGCGGGCAATGAGCAGTTCTTC CAWSAGNEQFF
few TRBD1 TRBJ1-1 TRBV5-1 TGCGCCAGCAGCTTGGCGGGACAGGGGAGAGCTGAAGCTTTCTTT CASSLAGQGRAEAFF
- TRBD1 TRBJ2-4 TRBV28 TGTGCCAGCAGTTCAGGGGGCCCAAACATTCAGTACTTC CASSSGGPNIQYF
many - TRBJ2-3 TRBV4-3 TGCGCCAGCAGCCAAGATTTAACCCGCGGGGTGAGCACAGATACGCAGTATTTT CASSQDLTRGVSTDTQYF
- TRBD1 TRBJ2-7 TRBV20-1 TGCAGTGCCAGGGGTCGACAGGGTAACACCCACGAGCAGTACTTC CSARGRQGNTHEQYF
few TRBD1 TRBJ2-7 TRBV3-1 TGTGCCAGCAGCCAAGGACAGGGCGGAGAGCAGTACTTC CASSQGQGGEQYF
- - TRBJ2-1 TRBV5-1 TGCGCCAGCAGCCTGGGACCAGACGATGAGCAGTTCTTC CASSLGPDDEQFF
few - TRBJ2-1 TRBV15 TGTGCCACCAGCGCCGGCCCCTACAATGAGCAGTTCTTC CATSAGPYNEQFF
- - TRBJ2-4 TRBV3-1 TGTGCCAGCAGCCAAGCCCCGATATGGGTAGCCAAAAACATTCAGTACTTC CASSQAPIWVAKNIQYF
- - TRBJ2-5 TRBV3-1 TGTGCCAGCAGCCAAGAAGCTATCAGAACCCAAGAGACCCAGTACTTC CASSQEAIRTQETQYF
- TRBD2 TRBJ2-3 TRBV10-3 TGTGCCAGTGGGACTAGCGGGAAGGCAGATACGCAGTATTTT CASGTSGKADTQYF
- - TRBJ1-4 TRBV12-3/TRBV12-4 TGTGCCAGCAGTTTAGTCCGAAAGGAGGAAAAACTGTTTTTT CASSLVRKEEKLFF
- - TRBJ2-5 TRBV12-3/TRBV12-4 TGTGCCAGCAGTCCCCTCAAAGCGGGCAGGACGAGAGAGACCCAGTACTTC CASSPLKAGRTRETQYF
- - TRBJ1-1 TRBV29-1 TGCAGCGTTGCCCGAGCGGCTGGACAGAACACTGAAGCTTTCTTT CSVARAAGQNTEAFF
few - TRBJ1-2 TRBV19 TGTGCCAGTATCCCGGACGGGAGTAACTATGGCTACACCTTC CASIPDGSNYGYTF
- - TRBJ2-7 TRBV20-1 TGCAGTGCTAGAGATCCGGGCTACGAGCAGTACTTC CSARDPGYEQYF
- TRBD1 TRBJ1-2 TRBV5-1 TGCGCCAGCAGCTTGGAGACAGGGGATCGGGGCTACACCTTC CASSLETGDRGYTF
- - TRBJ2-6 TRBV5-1 TGCGCCAGCGGACGACAAAGTTTTTGCACCTCTGGGGCCAACGTCCTGACTTTC CASGRQSFCTSGANVLTF
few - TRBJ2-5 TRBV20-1 TGCAGTGCTAGAACCCCCCCGAAGGAGACCCAGTACTTC CSARTPPKETQYF
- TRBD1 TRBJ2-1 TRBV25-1 TGTGCCAGCAGTCCTATACAGGGGTGGGGAGAGACCCAGTTCTTC CASSPIQGWGETQFF
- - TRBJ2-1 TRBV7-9 TGTGCCAGCAGCGCCCTAGGCCTCAACCGGGCGCAGTTCTTC CASSALGLNRAQFF
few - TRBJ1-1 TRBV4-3 TGCGCCAGCAGCCAAGAATCGATAACGAACACTGAAGCTTTCTTT CASSQESITNTEAFF
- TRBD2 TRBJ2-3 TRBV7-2 TGTGCCGGCAGCCGGACTAGCGGGGGGCCCTCAAATACGCAGTATTTT CAGSRTSGGPSNTQYF
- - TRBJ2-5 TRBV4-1 TGCGCCAGCAGCCAAGATAAGGTCACCCAAGAGACCCAGTACTTC CASSQDKVTQETQYF
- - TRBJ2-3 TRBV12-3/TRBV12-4 TGTGCCAGCAGTCCGGTTTGGTCCTTGTCCCTTTCCGCAGATACGCAGTATTTT CASSPVWSLSLSADTQYF
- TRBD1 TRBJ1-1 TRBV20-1 TGCAGTGCTAGCCCGGGACAGCTGAACACTGAAGCTTTCTTT CSASPGQLNTEAFF
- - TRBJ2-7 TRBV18 TGTGCCAGCTCACCGGGCCGGAGCTCCTACGAGCAGTACTTC CASSPGRSSYEQYF
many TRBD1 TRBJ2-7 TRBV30 TGTGCCTGGAGTGTACTTAGAGGGACAGGGGACCCCTACGAGCAGTACTTC CAWSVLRGTGDPYEQYF
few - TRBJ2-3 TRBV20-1 TGCAGCTCACAGGTCACCGGGGTTAGCCCAGATACGCAGTATTTT CSSQVTGVSPDTQYF
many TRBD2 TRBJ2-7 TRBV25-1 TGTGCCAGCAGTGATAGACTAGCGGACTCCTACGAGCAGTACTTC CASSDRLADSYEQYF
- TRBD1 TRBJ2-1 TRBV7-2 TGTGCCAGCAGCCCCGGACAGGGATTTCGCAATGAGCAGTTCTTC CASSPGQGFRNEQFF
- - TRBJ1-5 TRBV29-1 TGCAGCGCAAAATACAGGGCCGACCAGCCCCAGCATTTT CSAKYRADQPQHF
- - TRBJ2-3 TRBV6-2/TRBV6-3 TGTGCCAGTGGCGGGCGTCGCACAGATACGCAGTATTTT CASGGRRTDTQYF
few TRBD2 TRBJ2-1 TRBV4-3 TGCGCCAGCAGCCAGTCCAGGACTAGCAAGGGGGATGAGCAGTTCTTC CASSQSRTSKGDEQFF
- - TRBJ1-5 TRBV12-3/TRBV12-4 TGTGCCAGCAGGAGGACAAATCAGCCCCAGCATTTT CASRRTNQPQHF
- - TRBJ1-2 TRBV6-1 TGTGCCAGCAGCAAGGCCGGGACTGAGTATGGCTACACCTTC CASSKAGTEYGYTF
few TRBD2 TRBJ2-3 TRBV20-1 TGCAGTGCTGCCAGGACGTCCGGGGGGTTGGATACGCAGTATTTT CSAARTSGGLDTQYF